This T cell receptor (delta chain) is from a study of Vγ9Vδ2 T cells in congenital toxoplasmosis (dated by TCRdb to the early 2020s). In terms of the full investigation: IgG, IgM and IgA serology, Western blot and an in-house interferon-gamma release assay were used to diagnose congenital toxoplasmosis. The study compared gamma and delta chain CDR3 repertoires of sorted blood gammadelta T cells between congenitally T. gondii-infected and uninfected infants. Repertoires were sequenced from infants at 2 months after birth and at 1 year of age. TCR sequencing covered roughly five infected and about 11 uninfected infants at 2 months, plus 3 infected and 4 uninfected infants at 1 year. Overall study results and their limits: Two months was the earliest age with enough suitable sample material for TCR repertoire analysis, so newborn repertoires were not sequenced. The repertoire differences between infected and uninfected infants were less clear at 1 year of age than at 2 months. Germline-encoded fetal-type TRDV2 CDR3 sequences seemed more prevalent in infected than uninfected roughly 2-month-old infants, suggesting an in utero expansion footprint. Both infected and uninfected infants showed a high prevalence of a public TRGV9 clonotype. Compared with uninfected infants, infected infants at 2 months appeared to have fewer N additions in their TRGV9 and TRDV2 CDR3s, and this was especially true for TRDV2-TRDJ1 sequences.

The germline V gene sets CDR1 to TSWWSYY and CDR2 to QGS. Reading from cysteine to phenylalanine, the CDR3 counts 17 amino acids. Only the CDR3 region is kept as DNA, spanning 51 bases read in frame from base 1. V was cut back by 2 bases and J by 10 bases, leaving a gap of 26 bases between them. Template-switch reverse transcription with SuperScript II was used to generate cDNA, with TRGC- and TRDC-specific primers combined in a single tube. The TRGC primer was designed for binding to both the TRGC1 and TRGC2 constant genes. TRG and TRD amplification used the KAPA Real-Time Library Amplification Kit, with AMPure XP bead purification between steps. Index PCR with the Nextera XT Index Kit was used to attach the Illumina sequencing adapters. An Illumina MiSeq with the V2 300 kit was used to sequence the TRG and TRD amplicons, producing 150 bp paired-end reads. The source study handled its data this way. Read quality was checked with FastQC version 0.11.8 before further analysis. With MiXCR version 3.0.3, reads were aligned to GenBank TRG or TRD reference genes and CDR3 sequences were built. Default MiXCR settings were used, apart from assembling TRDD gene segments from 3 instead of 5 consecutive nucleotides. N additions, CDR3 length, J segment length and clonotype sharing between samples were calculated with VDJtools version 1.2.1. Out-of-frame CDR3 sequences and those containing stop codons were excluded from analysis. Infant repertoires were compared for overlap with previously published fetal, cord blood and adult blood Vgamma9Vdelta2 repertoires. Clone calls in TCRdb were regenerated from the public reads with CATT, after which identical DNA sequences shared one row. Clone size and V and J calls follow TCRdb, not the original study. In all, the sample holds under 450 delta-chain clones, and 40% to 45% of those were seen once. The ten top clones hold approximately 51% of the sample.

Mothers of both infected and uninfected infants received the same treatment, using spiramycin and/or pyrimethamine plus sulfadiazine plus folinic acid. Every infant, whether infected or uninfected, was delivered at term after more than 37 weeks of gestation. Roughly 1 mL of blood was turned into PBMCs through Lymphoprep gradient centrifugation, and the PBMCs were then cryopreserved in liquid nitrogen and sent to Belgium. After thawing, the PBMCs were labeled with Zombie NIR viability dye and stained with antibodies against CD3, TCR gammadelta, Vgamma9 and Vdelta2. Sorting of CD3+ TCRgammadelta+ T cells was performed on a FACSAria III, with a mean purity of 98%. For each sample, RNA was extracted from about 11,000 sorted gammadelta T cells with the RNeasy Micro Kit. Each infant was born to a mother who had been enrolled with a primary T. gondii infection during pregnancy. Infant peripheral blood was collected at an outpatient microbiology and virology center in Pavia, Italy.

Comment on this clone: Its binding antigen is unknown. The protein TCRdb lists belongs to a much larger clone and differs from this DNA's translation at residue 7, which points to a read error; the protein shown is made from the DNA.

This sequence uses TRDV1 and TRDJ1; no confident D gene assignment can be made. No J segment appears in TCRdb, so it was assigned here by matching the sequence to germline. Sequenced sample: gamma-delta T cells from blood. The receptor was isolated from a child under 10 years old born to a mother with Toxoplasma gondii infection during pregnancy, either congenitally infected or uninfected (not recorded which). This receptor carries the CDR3 CALGEFSVTDPAVGLIF. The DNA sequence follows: TGTGCTCTTGGGGAATTCTCGGTGACAGACCCCGCCGTTGGACTCATCTTT.